The 9 T cell receptor beta chains given below trace back to one sample, sequenced in a study of identical twins. TCRdb re-derived calls from the 5' RACE reads in MiXCR, one entry per CDR3 protein. The profile shows over 250,000 distinct CDR3 sequences, roughly 9% of them singletons. These data also formed part of another study, on yellow fever vaccine responses in identical twins.

Input material: CD8+ T cells sorted from blood. These receptors were obtained from a woman in her late teens or twenties in good health.

This chain links TRBV4-1 with TRBJ2-3; D is undetermined. Per the germline V gene, CDR1 is MGHRA and CDR2 is YSYEKL. This CDR3 is built from 16 residues. V dropped 5 bases and J dropped 2 bases, with 17 bases sitting between them. The DNA for the CDR3 is TGCGCCAGCAGCACTCCGGCCCCTGTCGTCACAGATACGCAGTATTTT. This sequence encodes CASSTPAPVVTDTQYF.

This clonotype was counted at least ten times. The rearrangement joins TRBV4-3 to TRBJ2-7; perhaps TRBD1 as D (5 bases). Germline V lookup: CDR1 LGHNA, CDR2 YSLEER. V shed 0 bases and J shed 1 base, with 10 bases lying between them. This CDR3 has 15 amino acids. CDR3 loop: CASSQEATVSYEQYF. CDR3 DNA: TGCGCCAGCAGCCAAGAAGCGACAGTATCCTACGAGCAGTACTTC.

This clonotype was seen ten or more times. This chain connects TRBV6-2 or TRBV6-3 to TRBJ2-2; maybe TRBD2 (6 bases). Germline lookup yields CDR1 MNHEY and CDR2 SVGEGT. This CDR3 spans 17 amino acids. V was clipped by 2 bases and J by 2 bases, with 15 bases between them. This CDR3 is CASSYGFLATNTGELFF. DNA of the CDR3: TGTGCCAGCAGTTACGGGTTCCTAGCGACCAACACCGGGGAGCTGTTTTTT.

V and J are TRBV27 and TRBJ1-2, with TRBD1 identical over 8 bases. Germline-derived CDR1 and CDR2 are MNHEY and SMNVEV (reference sequence). CDR3 length: 14 amino acids. The ends lost 5 bases at V and 8 bases at J; junction bases unmatched: 10. Written as DNA, the CDR3 is TGTGCCAGCAGTCCTATGCCAGGGGGCGGAGGCTACACCTTC. This sequence encodes CASSPMPGGGGYTF.

This clonotype was found many times. The chain carries TRBV6-2 or TRBV6-3 and TRBJ2-1; 12 bases agree with TRBD2. V trimming: 0 bases; J trimming: 5 bases; junction bases outside the gene matches: 2. Germline V gene lookup returns CDR1 MNHEY and CDR2 SVGEGT. The CDR3 contains 16 residues. This CDR3 reads CASSYSRLAGDNEQFF. The CDR3 DNA reads TGTGCCAGCAGTTACTCGAGACTAGCGGGAGACAATGAGCAGTTCTTC.

This clonotype was found many times. V and J are TRBV29-1 and TRBJ2-7; 10 positions agree with TRBD1. Germline assignment: CDR1 SQVTM and CDR2 ANQGSEA. The CDR3 runs 15 residues. Trimming cost V 2 bases and J 3 bases; bases outside gene matches: 7. In nucleotides, the CDR3 is TGCAGCGTTGAATGGACGGGACAGGGGAACTACGAGCAGTACTTC. As protein: CSVEWTGQGNYEQYF.

This clonotype was picked up a small number of times. The chain couples TRBV27 to TRBJ2-1, with TRBD2 identical over 14 bases. J lost 4 bases, V lost 7 bases, and 3 bases had no gene match. The CDR3 has 15 residues. The germline CDR1 and CDR2 sequences are MNHEY and SMNVEV (reference sequence). In nucleotides, the CDR3 is TGTGCCAGCAATGGACTAGCGGGGGGTTACAATGAGCAGTTCTTC. Translation gives CASNGLAGGYNEQFF.

This chain joins TRBV7-6 and TRBJ2-7; D gene ambiguous. Germline CDR1 is SGHVS and CDR2 is FNYEAQ. The CDR3 is 14 residues long. Trimming left V 4 bases short and J 6 bases short, with 16 bases between. DNA for the CDR3: TGTGCCAGCAGCTATAACCCAGCCGGCTCCGAGCAGTACTTC. This translates into CASSYNPAGSEQYF.

The V gene is TRBV7-9, the J gene TRBJ1-5; tentative D call: TRBD1 (5 bases). The CDR3 sequence is 15 residues long. V lost 7 bases and J 1 base, leaving 14 bases between the germline ends. The V gene's germline CDR1 is SEHNR and CDR2 FQNEAQ (reference sequence). CDR3 DNA: TGTGCCAGCATACTAAAGGGGCCCAGCAATCAGCCCCAGCATTTT. Encoded protein: CASILKGPSNQPQHF.